The 23 T cell receptor beta chains below come from one sample, sequenced in a study of a mutant IDH1 vaccine in newly diagnosed glioma. Regarding time point: baseline, week 1 (first vaccination visit). Described treatment: pre-vaccination baseline after standard-of-care therapy. TCRdb's table, derived via immunoSEQ multiplex PCR, lists solely in-frame clones and lacks some. The sample records around 24,000 clones, roughly nine tenths being singletons. Sequenced here: PBMCs, sampled from a glioma patient treated with radiotherapy, temozolomide or both. These receptors came from a man aged 30 to 39 with glioma.

This clone was observed once. In nucleotides, the CDR3 is TGTGCCAGCAGCCCGGCCGGCCGCGGGGAGCAGTACTTC. Protein: CASSPAGRGEQYF. The rearrangement uses TRBV7-2 and TRBJ2-7; weak D call: TRBD2 (5 bases). Trimming stripped 5 bases from V and 7 bases from J, with 15 bases between. The CDR3 contains 13 residues. Germline V CDR1 and CDR2: SGHTA, FQGNSA.

V usage is TRBV5-4 and J usage is TRBJ1-3; D is possibly TRBD1 (5 bases). The germline gives CDR1 SGHNT, CDR2 YYREEE (reference sequence). The CDR3 runs to 15 residues. V was shortened by 3 bases and J by 2 bases, with 12 bases between the two germline ends. CDR3 in amino acids: CASSYAGTAGNTIYF. CDR3 nucleotides: TGTGCCAGCAGCTACGCCGGGACGGCTGGAAACACCATATATTTT.

This clone was detected only once. The chain employs TRBV9 and TRBJ2-1, with TRBD2 identical over 8 bases. V gave up 0 bases and J gave up 0 bases; unmatched junction bases: 8. CDR3 length: 18 amino acids. Germline CDR1 is SGDLS and CDR2 is YYNGEE. In DNA form, the CDR3 reads TGTGCCAGCAGCGTAGTGGCTAGCGGGTTGAGCTCCTACAATGAGCAGTTCTTC. Its protein is CASSVVASGLSSYNEQFF.

The rearrangement uses TRBV7-7 and TRBJ2-1; D is tentatively TRBD1 or TRBD2 (7 bases each). Trimming stripped 1 base from V and 9 bases from J, with 10 bases between. CDR1 and CDR2 from the germline V gene are SSHAT and FNYEAQ (reference sequence). This CDR3 is 13 amino acids long. The CDR3 reads CASSLERDSEQFF. CDR3 sequence (DNA): TGTGCCAGCAGCTTAGAGCGGGACAGTGAGCAGTTCTTC.

This clone was recorded once. The rearrangement links TRBV19 to TRBJ2-5; the D is unclear. Germline CDR1 and CDR2: LNHDA and SQIVND (reference sequence). The CDR3 has 14 residues. V was shortened by 3 bases and J by 5 bases, with 13 bases between the two germline ends. The CDR3 loop reads CASSIGLLGETQYF. The CDR3 DNA follows: TGTGCCAGTAGTATTGGCCTCCTGGGGGAGACCCAGTACTTC. Based on the CDR3 plus reference TRBV19 and TRBJ2-5, the full variable domain is DGGITQSPKYLFRKEGQNVTLSCEQNLNHDAMYWYRQDPGQGLRLIYYSQIVNDFQKGDIAEGYSVSREKKESFPLTVTSAQKNPTAFYLCASSIGLLGETQYFGPGTRLLVL.

The rearrangement links TRBV7-8 to TRBJ1-1, with D possibly matching TRBD1 (5 bases). Trimming removed 5 bases at V and 2 bases at J, with 15 bases between. The CDR3 extends over 15 amino acids. Germline values: CDR1 SGHVS, CDR2 FQNEAQ. CDR3 loop: CASSPSKGTNTEAFF. For the CDR3, the DNA is TGTGCCAGCAGCCCTAGTAAGGGGACTAACACTGAAGCTTTCTTT. The entire variable domain, with the rest obtained from reference TRBV7-8 and TRBJ1-1, is as follows: GAGVSQSPRYKVAKRGQDVALRCDPISGHVSLFWYQQALGQGPEFLTYFQNEAQLDKSGLPSDRFFAERPEGSVSTLKIQRTQQEDSAVYLCASSPSKGTNTEAFFGQGTRLTVV.

CDR3 amino acids: CASRGQGGSPLHF. CDR3 coding DNA: TGTGCCAGCAGGGGACAGGGGGGGTCACCCCTCCACTTT. The chain combines TRBV6-5 with TRBJ1-6, with 11 bases matching TRBD1. Germline CDR1 is MNHEY and CDR2 is SVGAGI. The CDR3 is 13 amino acids. J lost 10 bases, V lost 6 bases, and 2 bases had no gene match.

The sample holds one count of this clone. The chain is built from TRBV30 and TRBJ2-7; a weak D match, TRBD1 (6 bases). In germline, CDR1 is GTSNPN, CDR2 SVGIG (reference sequence). V shed 4 bases and J shed 6 bases, with 16 bases lying between them. The CDR3 consists of 13 residues. The CDR3 nucleotides are TGTGCCTGGACCGTAAACCGACAGGCCGAGCAGTACTTC. It yields the protein CAWTVNRQAEQYF.

The J gene is TRBJ2-7, the V gene TRBV12-5; D might be TRBD2 (6 bases). Trimming removed 4 bases at V and 7 bases at J, with 14 bases between. Germline assignment: CDR1 LGHNT and CDR2 FRNRAP. The CDR3 length is 13 residues. Here the CDR3 reads CASGSGDLREQYF. CDR3 nucleotides: TGTGCTAGTGGTTCGGGGGATCTGAGGGAGCAGTACTTC.

The J gene is TRBJ1-5, the V gene TRBV27, with 8 bases fitting TRBD1. Germline V gene sequence: CDR1 MNHEY, CDR2 SMNVEV (reference sequence). The CDR3 sequence is 16 residues long. The J segment lost 7 bases and the V segment lost 4 bases, leaving 12 bases of the junction unmatched. The CDR3 reads CASSSWTGLEDQPQHF. The DNA of the CDR3 is TGTGCCAGCAGTTCTTGGACAGGGTTGGAAGACCAGCCCCAGCATTTT.

This sequence joins TRBV30 and TRBJ1-2; possible D gene TRBD1, 6 bases. The V end lost 7 bases, the J end lost 0 bases, and 6 bases lay between the germline ends. The CDR3 sequence is 11 residues long. Germline CDR1 reads GTSNPN; CDR2 reads SVGIG (reference sequence). The CDR3, as DNA: TGTGCCTCAGGGGCTAACTATGGCTACACCTTC. It translates to CASGANYGYTF.

CDR3 coding DNA: TGTGCCAGCAGCTTGAACGTGCGGGGGCAGTACGAGCAGTACTTC. It yields the protein CASSLNVRGQYEQYF. The chain uses TRBV5-6 and TRBJ2-7; D is possibly TRBD2 (7 bases). With 1 base removed from V and 4 bases from J, the gap between germline ends came to 15 bases. The CDR3 has 15 amino acids. CDR1 and CDR2 (germline): SGHDT, YYEEEE.

The J gene is TRBJ1-1, the V gene TRBV4-1; possibly TRBD1 for D (5 bases). The germline gives CDR1 MGHRA, CDR2 YSYEKL. V dropped 3 bases and J dropped 3 bases, with 8 bases sitting between them. This CDR3 comprises 13 residues. The CDR3 sequence is CASSQGGYTEAFF. CDR3 sequence (DNA): TGCGCCAGCAGCCAGGGGGGTTACACTGAAGCTTTCTTT.

V and J are TRBV5-1 and TRBJ2-7, with D tentatively TRBD2 (6 bases). The CDR3 is 14 residues long. V lost 7 bases and J lost 2, with 16 bases in between. In germline, CDR1 is SGHRS, CDR2 YFSETQ. CDR3 DNA sequence: TGCGCCAGCTCTACCCTGGAGGGACCCTACGAGCAGTACTTC. Translation gives CASSTLEGPYEQYF. The complete variable domain, with remaining parts taken from reference TRBV5-1 and TRBJ2-7, reads KAGVTQTPRYLIKTRGQQVTLSCSPISGHRSVSWYQQTPGQGLQFLFEYFSETQRNKGNFPGRFSGRQFSNSRSEMNVSTLELGDSALYLCASSTLEGPYEQYFGPGTRLTVT.

This clone was counted a single time. V is TRBV6-1 and J is TRBJ2-5, with no clear D. CDR3 length equals 14 residues. Per the germline V gene, CDR1 is MNHNS and CDR2 is SASEGT. Trimming left V 8 bases short and J 7 bases short, with 20 bases between. CDR3 sequence (DNA): TGTGCCAGCGCCCAACCTCGGGCCGCACGGACCCAGTACTTC. Its protein is CASAQPRAARTQYF.

The rearrangement joins TRBV7-9 to TRBJ1-2; 11 bases align to TRBD1. The CDR3 length is 15 residues. Per germline, CDR1 SEHNR and CDR2 FQNEAQ (reference sequence). Trimming took 5 bases from V and 3 from J; bases not matched to a gene: 5. The CDR3 region has the DNA TGTGCCAGCAGCCCCCGGACAGGGGGCTACTATGGCTACACCTTC. Amino acid sequence: CASSPRTGGYYGYTF.

This clone appeared a single time. The V call is TRBV15, the J call TRBJ1-2, with D uncertain. This CDR3 contains 13 residues. V dropped 2 bases and J dropped 2 bases, with 6 bases sitting between them. Germline V gives CDR1 LNHNV, CDR2 YYDKDF (reference sequence). Written as DNA, the CDR3 is TGTGCCACCAGCAGACTCAGGAACTATGGCTACACCTTC. The encoded protein is CATSRLRNYGYTF.

The rearrangement links TRBV19 to TRBJ1-6; D perhaps matches TRBD1 (5 bases). Germline V lookup: CDR1 LNHDA, CDR2 SQIVND (reference sequence). Trimming took off 3 bases at V and 3 bases at J, with 9 bases between the two ends. The CDR3 runs to 15 residues. Written as DNA, the CDR3 is TGTGCCAGTAGTATCCAGGGCAGCTATAATTCACCCCTCCACTTT. Translating it yields CASSIQGSYNSPLHF.

V gene TRBV2 combines with J gene TRBJ2-5; no definite D call. This CDR3 region has 13 residues. V lost 3 bases to trimming and J lost 0 bases, with 5 bases between them. Germline lookup yields CDR1 SNHLY and CDR2 FYNNEI. This chain's CDR3 is CASSDRYQETQYF. The DNA for the CDR3 is TGTGCCAGCAGTGACAGATACCAAGAGACCCAGTACTTC.

The J gene is TRBJ1-2, the V gene TRBV28; D not resolved. The ends were cut back, 7 bases at V and 8 bases at J, with 8 bases in the middle. CDR1 is MDHEN and CDR2 is SYDVKM in the germline V gene. CDR3 size: 10 residues. CDR3 in DNA: TGTGCCAGCAACCGTAAAGGCTACACCTTC. It yields the protein CASNRKGYTF.

The chain links TRBV7-7 to TRBJ1-1, with no clear D. Trimming shortened V by 3 bases and J by 2 bases, and 7 bases separated the two germline ends. The CDR3 extends over 13 amino acids. Germline-derived CDR1 and CDR2 are SSHAT and FNYEAQ (reference sequence). CDR3 in amino acids: CASSFSKNTEAFF. The CDR3 DNA follows: TGTGCCAGCAGCTTCTCAAAAAACACTGAAGCTTTCTTT.

This clone was seen just once. CDR3 in amino acids: CASRGGTFTFNEQFF. CDR3 nucleotides: TGTGCCAGCCGGGGGGGCACCTTTACCTTCAATGAGCAGTTCTTC. J is TRBJ2-1 and V is TRBV2, with TRBD2 matching 8 bases. Trimming at V came to 8 bases and at J to 6 bases, leaving 12 bases not matched to a gene. The CDR3 spans 15 residues. Germline lookup yields CDR1 SNHLY and CDR2 FYNNEI.

This clone has only one observation. The chain employs TRBV10-3 and TRBJ1-1; a weak D match, TRBD1 (5 bases). This CDR3 spans 13 amino acids. Germline CDR1 is ENHRY and CDR2 is SYGVKD. The ends were cut back, 4 bases at V and 5 bases at J, with 11 bases in the middle. The CDR3 reads CAISGDSLTEAFF. Here the CDR3 DNA reads TGTGCCATCAGTGGAGACAGTCTGACTGAAGCTTTCTTT.